This T cell receptor (beta chain) emerged from a study of blood T cell repertoires in COVID-19. Those who participated ranged in age from roughly 18 to 100 years and resided in roughly 26 US areas. Cohort assignment relied on participant-reported clinical history. The CDR3 length is 15 residues. V lost 0 bases and J lost 0, with 7 bases in between. Germline V lookup: CDR1 SGHTS, CDR2 YDEGEE. The data were produced by immunoSEQ multiplex PCR, yet TCRdb's version contains in-frame clones alone and is incomplete. The sample has around 320,000 clones, about 90% seen once. The V and J genes are TRBV5-8 and TRBJ1-5, with D uncertain. This TCR was recovered from a woman between 18 and 29 years old with acute COVID-19. The specimen sequenced was PBMCs or T cells enriched from blood (not recorded which). This chain's CDR3 is CASSLGQASNQPQHF. The CDR3, as DNA: TGTGCCAGCAGCTTGGGGCAGGCTAGCAATCAGCCCCAGCATTTT. The whole variable domain, remainder taken from reference TRBV5-8 and TRBJ1-5, is EAGVTQSPTHLIKTRGQQATLRCSPISGHTSVYWYQQALGLGLQFLLWYDEGEERNRGNFPPRFSGRQFPNYSSELNVNALELEDSALYLCASSLGQASNQPQHFGDGTRLSIL.